The 20 T cell receptor beta chains below all came from one sample that was sequenced in a study of blood T cell repertoires in COVID-19. Clones were sequenced by immunoSEQ multiplex PCR, and TCRdb holds only the in-frame ones, with some missing. Altogether 170,000 or so clones are present, 85% to 90% being singletons, with the ten largest covering roughly 2.5%. The sample was peripheral blood. The source of these receptors is a man aged 35-49 years with active or convalescent COVID-19.

The chain couples TRBV2 to TRBJ2-3; 7 bases line up with TRBD1. CDR1 is SNHLY, CDR2 FYNNEI, per germline. CDR3 size: 15 residues. Germline trimming cut 7 bases from V and 4 bases from J; bases unmatched to any gene: 11. For the CDR3, the DNA is TGTGCCAGCATGGATGCACAAGGGGGCGCAGATACGCAGTATTTT. Its translation: CASMDAQGGADTQYF.

The chain joins TRBV28 to TRBJ2-2; 8 bases match TRBD1. This CDR3 has 16 amino acids. Germline V gives CDR1 MDHEN, CDR2 SYDVKM. Trimming cost V 6 bases and J 5 bases; bases outside gene matches: 11. For the CDR3, the DNA is TGTGCCAGCAGCCCAGGGGGCGCGGTGTGGACCGGGGAGCTGTTTTTT. Translation: CASSPGGAVWTGELFF.

A word on this clone: Compared with germline, one end of the junction differs, possibly owing to a read error. V and J are TRBV4-2 and TRBJ2-2; 14 bases map to TRBD2. Looked up from germline, CDR1 is LGHNA and CDR2 is YNFKEQ. The length of the CDR3 is 17 residues. CDR3 in amino acids: CASRQGGLAGDTGELFF. CDR3 nucleotides: TGTGCCAGCAGGCAAGGGGGACTAGCGGGAGACACCGGGGAGCTGTTTTTT.

This sequence joins TRBV7-2 and TRBJ2-7; 7 nucleotides line up with TRBD2. The CDR3 loop spans 15 amino acids. Looked up from germline, CDR1 is SGHTA and CDR2 is FQGNSA. Trimming at V came to 5 bases and at J to 2 bases, leaving 9 bases not matched to a gene. CDR3 nucleotide sequence: TGTGCCAGCAGCCTGGCCCGGCGGGGGACCTACGAGCAGTACTTC. Translated: CASSLARRGTYEQYF.

This clone was seen just once. The chain recombines TRBV28 with TRBJ1-4; TRBD1 is a possible D gene (5 bases). From germline, CDR1 is MDHEN and CDR2 SYDVKM. The CDR3 spans 16 residues. Trimming cost V 2 bases and J 10 bases, with 20 bases left between them. The CDR3 region is CASSLGGAGGERKLFF. The CDR3 bases are TGTGCCAGCAGTTTAGGGGGAGCGGGGGGTGAGAGAAAACTGTTTTTT.

This chain uses TRBV12-3 or TRBV12-4 with TRBJ2-7; 9 nucleotides align to TRBD1. This CDR3 is built from 13 residues. With 5 bases clipped from V and 4 bases from J, the junction kept 3 bases outside the gene matches. The CDR3, as DNA: TGTGCCAGCAGTCGGGACAGGGCGTACGAGCAGTACTTC. Amino acids: CASSRDRAYEQYF.

The chain links TRBV7-8 to TRBJ2-7; 8 nucleotides line up with TRBD2. V shed 6 bases and J 4 bases; nucleotides not matched to a gene: 14. The CDR3 is 16 amino acids. Germline V gene sequence: CDR1 SGHVS, CDR2 FQNEAQ. The CDR3 DNA is TGTGCCAGCAGTTTGGTGGGCGGGGGGACCCATTACGAGCAGTACTTC. Its translation: CASSLVGGGTHYEQYF.

CDR3 sequence reads: CASSPPVSSGNTIYF. CDR3 nucleotides: TGTGCCAGCAGTCCCCCGGTGAGCTCTGGAAACACCATATATTTT. The genes are TRBV28 and TRBJ1-3; D not certain. Germline V gene sequence: CDR1 MDHEN, CDR2 SYDVKM. The CDR3 contains 15 residues. V lost 5 bases, J lost 0 bases, and 11 bases lay in between.

V usage is TRBV19 and J usage is TRBJ2-6, with 8 bases identical to TRBD1. The CDR3 extends over 15 amino acids. Germline V CDR1 and CDR2: LNHDA, SQIVND (reference sequence). V lost 7 bases and J lost 2; bases outside the gene matches: 4. CDR3: CASTTDRAGANVLTF. As DNA, the CDR3 is TGTGCCAGTACCACGGACAGGGCTGGGGCCAACGTCCTGACTTTC.

V gene TRBV6-1 combines with J gene TRBJ2-7; unclear D gene. Germline values: CDR1 MNHNS, CDR2 SASEGT. Between the trimmed V and J ends, which lost 3 bases and 3 bases, there was a span of 3 bases. CDR3 length: 11 residues. CDR3 residues: CASSDNYEQYF. For the CDR3, the DNA is TGTGCCAGCAGTGACAACTACGAGCAGTACTTC.

The chain employs TRBV3-1 (or the pseudogene TRBV3-2) and TRBJ1-4; 7 nucleotides align to TRBD1. With V trimmed by 0 bases and J by 5 bases, 6 bases remained unmatched. The CDR3 spans 16 residues. The germline V gene encodes CDR1 LGHDT and CDR2 YNNKEL (reference sequence). The CDR3: CASSQDHGTENEKLFF. The CDR3 DNA is TGTGCCAGCAGCCAAGATCATGGGACAGAGAATGAAAAACTGTTTTTT.

This chain links TRBV7-3 with TRBJ2-3, with 7 bases matching TRBD2. Germline CDR1 SGHTA, CDR2 FQGTGA. The ends lost 0 bases at V and 5 bases at J; junction bases unmatched: 2. The CDR3 contains 14 residues. The CDR3 protein is CASSLTGGIDTQYF. CDR3 DNA sequence: TGTGCCAGCAGCTTAACGGGAGGGATAGATACGCAGTATTTT.

The J gene is TRBJ2-3, the V gene TRBV3-1 (or the pseudogene TRBV3-2); D is ambiguous. CDR3 length: 14 amino acids. V was trimmed by 4 bases and J by 4 bases, leaving 12 bases between them. Looked up from germline, CDR1 is LGHDT and CDR2 is YNNKEL (reference sequence). The CDR3 loop is CASSRAALADTQYF. In DNA form, the CDR3 reads TGTGCCAGCAGCCGGGCAGCTTTGGCAGATACGCAGTATTTT.

The CDR3 is CASSQARAGGNNEQFF. CDR3 DNA: TGTGCCAGCAGCCAAGCCAGAGCGGGGGGGAACAATGAGCAGTTCTTC. This chain uses TRBV11-3 with TRBJ2-1; 10 bases are shared with TRBD2. Germline assignment: CDR1 SGHNT and CDR2 YENEEA. The CDR3 has 16 residues. V was clipped by 5 bases and J by 5 bases; unmatched bases: 9.

The chain couples TRBV29-1 to TRBJ2-3, with TRBD2 matching 7 bases. This CDR3 region has 13 residues. V lost 8 bases, J lost 2 bases, and 7 bases stayed unmatched. Germline loops: CDR1 SQVTM, CDR2 ANQGSEA. The CDR3 DNA sequence: TGCAGCTCCTCCGGGACTAACACAGATACGCAGTATTTT. Amino acids: CSSSGTNTDTQYF.

V and J are TRBV5-1 and TRBJ1-2, with 11 positions matching TRBD1. The CDR3 has 15 residues. In germline, CDR1 is SGHRS, CDR2 YFSETQ. With V trimmed by 8 bases and J by 1 base, 7 bases remained unmatched. This CDR3 is CASPRTGGLNYGYTF. For the CDR3, the DNA is TGCGCCAGTCCCCGGACAGGGGGCCTTAACTATGGCTACACCTTC.

This clone was detected once. The chain links TRBV5-8 to TRBJ2-1, with 8 nucleotides matching TRBD2. Germline CDR1 and CDR2: SGHTS and YDEGEE. The CDR3 spans 15 residues. With 1 base clipped from V and 0 bases from J, the junction kept 0 bases outside the gene matches. The CDR3 sequence is CASSLRGGSYNEQFF. CDR3 bases: TGTGCCAGCAGCTTGCGGGGGGGCTCCTACAATGAGCAGTTCTTC.

The CDR3 DNA reads as TGTGCCATCAGCGAACGCGGGGAAAGCTCCTACAATGAGCAGTTCTTC. This sequence encodes CAISERGESSYNEQFF. This chain connects TRBV10-3 to TRBJ2-1; a weak D match, TRBD2 (6 bases). The CDR3 is 16 residues long. CDR1 is ENHRY, CDR2 SYGVKD, per germline. V lost 6 bases and J lost 0, with 15 bases in between.

The J gene is TRBJ1-5, the V gene TRBV4-2; 11 bases line up with TRBD1. Germline V lookup: CDR1 LGHNA, CDR2 YNFKEQ. V was clipped by 0 bases and J by 6 bases; unmatched bases: 4. The CDR3 is made up of 16 amino acids. The CDR3 sequence: CASSQDGGQGGQPQHF. The CDR3 DNA sequence: TGTGCCAGCAGCCAAGACGGGGGACAGGGGGGTCAGCCCCAGCATTTT.

The V call is TRBV4-3, the J call TRBJ2-7; TRBD2 agrees at 11 bases. This CDR3 region has 17 residues. The V gene end was trimmed by 0 bases and the J gene end by 4 bases; junction bases not matched to a gene: 8. Looked up from germline, CDR1 is LGHNA and CDR2 is YSLEER. Here the CDR3 DNA reads TGCGCCAGCAGCCAAGATAGCCTAGCGGGGGGAGGGTACGAGCAGTACTTC. Translation: CASSQDSLAGGGYEQYF.